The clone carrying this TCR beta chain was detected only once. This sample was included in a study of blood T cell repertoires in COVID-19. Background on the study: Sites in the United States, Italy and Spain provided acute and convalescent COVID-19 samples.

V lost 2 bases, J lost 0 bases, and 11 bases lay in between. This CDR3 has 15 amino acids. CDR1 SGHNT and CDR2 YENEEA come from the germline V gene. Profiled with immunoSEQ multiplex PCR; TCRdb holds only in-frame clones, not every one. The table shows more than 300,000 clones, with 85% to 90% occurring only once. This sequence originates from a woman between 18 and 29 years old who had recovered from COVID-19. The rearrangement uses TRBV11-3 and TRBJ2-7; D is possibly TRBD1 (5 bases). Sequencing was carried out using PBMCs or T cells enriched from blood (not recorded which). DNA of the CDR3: TGTGCCAGCAGCTTATCACAGGACCGCTCCTACGAGCAGTACTTC. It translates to CASSLSQDRSYEQYF.